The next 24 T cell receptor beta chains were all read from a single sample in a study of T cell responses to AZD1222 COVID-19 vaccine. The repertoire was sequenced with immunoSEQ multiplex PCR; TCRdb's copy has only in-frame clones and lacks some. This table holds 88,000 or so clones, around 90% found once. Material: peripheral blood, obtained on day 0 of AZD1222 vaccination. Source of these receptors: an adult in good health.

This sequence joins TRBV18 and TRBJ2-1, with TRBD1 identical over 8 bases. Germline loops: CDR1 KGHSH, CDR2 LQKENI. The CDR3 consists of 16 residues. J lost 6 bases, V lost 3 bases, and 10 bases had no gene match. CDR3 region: CASSPQGAGWGNEQFF. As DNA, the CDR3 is TGTGCCAGCTCACCTCAGGGGGCAGGCTGGGGCAATGAGCAGTTCTTC.

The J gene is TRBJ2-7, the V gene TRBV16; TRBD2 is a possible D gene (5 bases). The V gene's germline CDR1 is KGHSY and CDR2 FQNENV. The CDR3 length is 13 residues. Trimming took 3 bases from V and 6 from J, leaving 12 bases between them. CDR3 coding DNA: TGTGCCAGCAGCCAGAGTTGGGAGCGCGAGCAGTACTTC. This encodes CASSQSWEREQYF. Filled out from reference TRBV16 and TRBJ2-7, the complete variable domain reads GEEVAQTPKHLVRGEGQKAKLYCAPIKGHSYVFWYQQVLKNEFKFLISFQNENVFDETGMPKERFSAKCLPNSPCSLEIQATKLEDSAVYFCASSQSWEREQYFGPGTRLTVT.

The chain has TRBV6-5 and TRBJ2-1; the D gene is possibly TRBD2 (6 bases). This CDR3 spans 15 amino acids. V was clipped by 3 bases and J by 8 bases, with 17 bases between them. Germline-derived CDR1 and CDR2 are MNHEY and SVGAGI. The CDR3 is CASSYSSSSGDEQFF. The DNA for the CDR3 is TGTGCCAGCAGTTATTCGTCTAGCTCGGGGGATGAGCAGTTCTTC.

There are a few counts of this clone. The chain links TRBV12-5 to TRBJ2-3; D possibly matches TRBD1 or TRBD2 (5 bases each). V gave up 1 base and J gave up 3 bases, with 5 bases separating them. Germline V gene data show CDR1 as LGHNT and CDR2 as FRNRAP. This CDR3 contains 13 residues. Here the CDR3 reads CASGLGGTDTQYF. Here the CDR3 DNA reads TGTGCTAGTGGTTTGGGGGGGACAGATACGCAGTATTTT. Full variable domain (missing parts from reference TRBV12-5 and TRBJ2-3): DARVTQTPRHKVTEMGQEVTMRCQPILGHNTVFWYRQTMMQGLELLAYFRNRAPLDDSGMPKDRFSAEMPDATLATLKIQPSEPRDSAVYFCASGLGGTDTQYFGPGTRLTVL.

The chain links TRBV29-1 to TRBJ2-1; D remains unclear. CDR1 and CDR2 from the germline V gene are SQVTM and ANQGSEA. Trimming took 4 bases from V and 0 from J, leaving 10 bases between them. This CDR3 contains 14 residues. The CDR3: CSVASLSSYNEQFF. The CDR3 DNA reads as TGCAGCGTTGCTAGTTTGAGCTCCTACAATGAGCAGTTCTTC.

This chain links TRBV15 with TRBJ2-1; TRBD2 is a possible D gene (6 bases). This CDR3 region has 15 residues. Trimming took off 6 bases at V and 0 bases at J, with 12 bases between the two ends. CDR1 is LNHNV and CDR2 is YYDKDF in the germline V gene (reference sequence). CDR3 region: CATSPSVNSYNEQFF. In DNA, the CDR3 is TGTGCCACCAGTCCTAGCGTGAACTCCTACAATGAGCAGTTCTTC.

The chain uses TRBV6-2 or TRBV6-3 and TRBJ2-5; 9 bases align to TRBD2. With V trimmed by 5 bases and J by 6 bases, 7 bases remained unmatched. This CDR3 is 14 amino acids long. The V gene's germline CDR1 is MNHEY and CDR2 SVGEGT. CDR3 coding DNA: TGTGCCAGCAGTAGACTAGCGGATATCCAGACCCAGTACTTC. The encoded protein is CASSRLADIQTQYF.

The CDR3 spells CAWGGLFTGNEQFF. CDR3 DNA: TGTGCCTGGGGGGGACTTTTTACGGGCAATGAGCAGTTCTTC. The chain employs TRBV30 and TRBJ2-1, with a weak D call TRBD2 (6 bases). The CDR3 has 14 amino acids. Trimming took 5 bases from V and 6 from J, leaving 17 bases between them. Germline V gene lookup returns CDR1 GTSNPN and CDR2 SVGIG (reference sequence).

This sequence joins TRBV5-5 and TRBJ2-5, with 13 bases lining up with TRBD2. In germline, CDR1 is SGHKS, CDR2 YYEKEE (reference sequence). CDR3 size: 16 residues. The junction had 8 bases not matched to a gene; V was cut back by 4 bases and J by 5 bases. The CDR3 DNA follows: TGTGCCAGCAGCAGTACTAGCGGGGGGGCCGGGGAGACCCAGTACTTC. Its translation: CASSSTSGGAGETQYF.

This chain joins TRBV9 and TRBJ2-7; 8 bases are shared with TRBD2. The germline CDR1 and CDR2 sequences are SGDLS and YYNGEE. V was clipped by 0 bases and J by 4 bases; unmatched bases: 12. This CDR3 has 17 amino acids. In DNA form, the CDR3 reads TGTGCCAGCAGCGTAGGGGTATGGAGCGGGAGTATATACGAGCAGTACTTC. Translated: CASSVGVWSGSIYEQYF.

The CDR3 loop is CASLAVVTPYEQYF. The CDR3 region has the DNA TGTGCCAGTCTAGCGGTAGTCACCCCCTACGAGCAGTACTTC. The chain joins TRBV28 to TRBJ2-7; TRBD2 matches 7 bases. This CDR3 region has 14 residues. Trimming took 9 bases from V and 2 from J; bases not matched to a gene: 10. Per the germline V gene, CDR1 is MDHEN and CDR2 is SYDVKM.

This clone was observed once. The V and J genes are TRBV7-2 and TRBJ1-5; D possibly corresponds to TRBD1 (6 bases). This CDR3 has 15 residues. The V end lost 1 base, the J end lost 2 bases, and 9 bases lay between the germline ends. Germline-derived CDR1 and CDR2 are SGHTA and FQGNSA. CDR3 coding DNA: TGTGCCAGCAGCTTAGGGCGGGGGCGCAATCAGCCCCAGCATTTT. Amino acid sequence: CASSLGRGRNQPQHF.

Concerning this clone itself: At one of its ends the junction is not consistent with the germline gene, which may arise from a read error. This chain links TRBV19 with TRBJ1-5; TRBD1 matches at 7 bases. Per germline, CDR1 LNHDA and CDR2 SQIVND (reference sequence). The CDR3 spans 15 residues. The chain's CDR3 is CASSILTGSIQPQHF. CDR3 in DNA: TGTGCCAGTAGTATTCTGACAGGGAGCATTCAGCCCCAGCATTTT.

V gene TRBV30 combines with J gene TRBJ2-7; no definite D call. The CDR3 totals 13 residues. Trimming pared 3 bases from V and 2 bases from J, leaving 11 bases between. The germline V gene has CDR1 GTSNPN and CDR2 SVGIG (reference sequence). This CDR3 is CAWRSGAPYEQYF. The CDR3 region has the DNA TGTGCCTGGAGGTCCGGAGCCCCCTACGAGCAGTACTTC.

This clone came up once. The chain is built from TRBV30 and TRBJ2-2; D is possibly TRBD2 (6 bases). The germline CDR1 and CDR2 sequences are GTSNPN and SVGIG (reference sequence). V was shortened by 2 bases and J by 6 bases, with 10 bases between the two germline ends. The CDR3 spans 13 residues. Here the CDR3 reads CAWSPLASGELFF. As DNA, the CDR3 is TGTGCCTGGAGTCCACTAGCATCCGGGGAGCTGTTTTTT. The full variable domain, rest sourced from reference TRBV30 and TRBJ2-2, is SQTIHQWPATLVQPVGSPLSLECTVEGTSNPNLYWYRQAAGRGLQLLFYSVGIGQISSEVPQNLSASRPQDRQFILSSKKLLLSDSGFYLCAWSPLASGELFFGEGSRLTVL.

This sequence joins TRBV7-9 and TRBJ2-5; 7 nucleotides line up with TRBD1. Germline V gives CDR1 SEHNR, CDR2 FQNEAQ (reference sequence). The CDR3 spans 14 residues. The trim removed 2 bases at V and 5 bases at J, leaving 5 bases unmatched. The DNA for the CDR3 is TGTGCCAGCAGCTTATCTGACAGGGCGGAGACCCAGTACTTC. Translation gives CASSLSDRAETQYF.

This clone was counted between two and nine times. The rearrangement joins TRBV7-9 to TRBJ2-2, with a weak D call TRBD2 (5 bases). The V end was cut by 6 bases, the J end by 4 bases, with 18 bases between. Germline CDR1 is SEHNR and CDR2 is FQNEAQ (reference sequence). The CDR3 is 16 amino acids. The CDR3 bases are TGTGCCAGCAGTCTTGAGGAACTAGGGAGCACCGGGGAGCTGTTTTTT. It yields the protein CASSLEELGSTGELFF. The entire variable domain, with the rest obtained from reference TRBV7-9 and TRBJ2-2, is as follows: DTGVSQNPRHKITKRGQNVTFRCDPISEHNRLYWYRQTLGQGPEFLTYFQNEAQLEKSRLLSDRFSAERPKGSFSTLEIQRTEQGDSAMYLCASSLEELGSTGELFFGEGSRLTVL.

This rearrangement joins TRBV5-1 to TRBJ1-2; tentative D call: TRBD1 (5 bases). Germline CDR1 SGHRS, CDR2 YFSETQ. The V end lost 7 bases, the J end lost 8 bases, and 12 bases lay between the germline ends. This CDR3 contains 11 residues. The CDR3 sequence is CASFGAGGYTF. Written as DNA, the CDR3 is TGCGCCAGCTTCGGGGCCGGGGGCTACACCTTC.

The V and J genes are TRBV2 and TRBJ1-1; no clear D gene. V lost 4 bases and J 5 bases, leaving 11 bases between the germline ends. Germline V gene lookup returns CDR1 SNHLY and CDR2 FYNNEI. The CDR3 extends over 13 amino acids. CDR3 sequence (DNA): TGTGCCAGCAGTGCCGTGGAGGGAACTGAAGCTTTCTTT. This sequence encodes CASSAVEGTEAFF.

The CDR3 bases are TGTGCCAGCAGTTTGGAGGGTTTAAATTCACCCCTCCACTTT. It specifies CASSLEGLNSPLHF. This rearrangement joins TRBV28 to TRBJ1-6, with D unresolved. Trimming took off 3 bases at V and 7 bases at J, with 10 bases between the two ends. The germline V gene encodes CDR1 MDHEN and CDR2 SYDVKM. The CDR3 has 14 amino acids.

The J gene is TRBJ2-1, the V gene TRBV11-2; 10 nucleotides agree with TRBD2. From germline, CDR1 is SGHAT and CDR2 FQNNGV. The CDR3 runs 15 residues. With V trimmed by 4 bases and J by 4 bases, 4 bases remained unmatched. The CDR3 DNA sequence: TGTGCCAGCAGCTCCATTAGCGGGGGGTACAATGAGCAGTTCTTC. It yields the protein CASSSISGGYNEQFF.

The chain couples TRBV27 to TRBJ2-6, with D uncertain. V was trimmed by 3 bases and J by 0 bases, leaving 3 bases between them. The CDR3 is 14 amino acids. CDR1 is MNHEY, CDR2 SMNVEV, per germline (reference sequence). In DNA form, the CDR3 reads TGTGCCAGCAGTTTCTTCTCTGGGGCCAACGTCCTGACTTTC. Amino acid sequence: CASSFFSGANVLTF.

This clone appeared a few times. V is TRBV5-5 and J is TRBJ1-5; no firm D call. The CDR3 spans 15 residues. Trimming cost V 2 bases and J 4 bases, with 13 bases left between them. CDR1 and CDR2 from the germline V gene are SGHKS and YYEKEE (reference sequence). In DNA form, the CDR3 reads TGTGCCAGCAGCTTATTGTATACTGAGAATCAGCCCCAGCATTTT. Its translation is CASSLLYTENQPQHF.

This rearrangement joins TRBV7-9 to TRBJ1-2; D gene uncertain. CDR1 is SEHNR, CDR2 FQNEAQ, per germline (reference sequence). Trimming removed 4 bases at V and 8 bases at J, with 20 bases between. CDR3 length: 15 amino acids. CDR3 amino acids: CASSSLQGRTGGYTF. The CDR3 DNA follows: TGTGCCAGCAGCTCACTCCAAGGGAGAACGGGGGGCTACACCTTC.